Given below is one T cell receptor beta chain in context. The data were obtained in a study of blood T cell repertoires in COVID-19. Measured with immunoSEQ multiplex PCR; TCRdb has only the in-frame clones, and not every one. The table shows 200,000 to 250,000 clones, with around 91% occurring only once. Germline trimming cut 5 bases from V and 0 bases from J; bases unmatched to any gene: 10. The germline V gene has CDR1 MGHRA and CDR2 YSYEKL. The CDR3 has 18 residues. Source material: PBMCs or T cells enriched from blood (not recorded which). The chain recombines TRBV4-1 with TRBJ1-5; 10 bases match TRBD1. The clonotype originates from a man aged 30-40 years who had been exposed to COVID-19. In nucleotides, the CDR3 is TGCGCCAGCAGCGCCCGGGACAGGGGAACATATAGCAATCAGCCCCAGCATTTT. It encodes CASSARDRGTYSNQPQHF.